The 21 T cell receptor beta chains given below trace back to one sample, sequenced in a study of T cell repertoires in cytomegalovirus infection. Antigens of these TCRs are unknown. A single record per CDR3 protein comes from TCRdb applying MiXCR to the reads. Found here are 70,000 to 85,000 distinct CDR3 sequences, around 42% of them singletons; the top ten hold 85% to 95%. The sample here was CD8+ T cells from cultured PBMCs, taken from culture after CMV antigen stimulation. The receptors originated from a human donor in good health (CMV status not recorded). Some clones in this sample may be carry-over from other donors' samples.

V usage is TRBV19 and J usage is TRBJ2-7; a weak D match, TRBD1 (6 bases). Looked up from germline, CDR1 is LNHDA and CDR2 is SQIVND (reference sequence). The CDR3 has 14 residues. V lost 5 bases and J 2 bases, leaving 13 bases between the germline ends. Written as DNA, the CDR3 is TGTGCCAGTAGTGTTTCGAGGGGGACCTACGAGCAGTACTTC. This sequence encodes CASSVSRGTYEQYF.

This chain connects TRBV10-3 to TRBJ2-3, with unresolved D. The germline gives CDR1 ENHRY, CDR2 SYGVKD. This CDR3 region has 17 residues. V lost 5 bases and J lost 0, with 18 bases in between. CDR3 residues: CAISYDGLETSTDTQYF. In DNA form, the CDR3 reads TGTGCCATCAGTTACGACGGGCTAGAGACTAGCACAGATACGCAGTATTTT.

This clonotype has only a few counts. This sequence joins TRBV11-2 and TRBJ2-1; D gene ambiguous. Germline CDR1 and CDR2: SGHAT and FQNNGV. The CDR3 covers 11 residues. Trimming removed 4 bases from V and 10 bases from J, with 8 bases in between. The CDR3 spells CASSSGLEQFF. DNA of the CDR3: TGTGCCAGCAGCTCTGGCTTGGAGCAGTTCTTC.

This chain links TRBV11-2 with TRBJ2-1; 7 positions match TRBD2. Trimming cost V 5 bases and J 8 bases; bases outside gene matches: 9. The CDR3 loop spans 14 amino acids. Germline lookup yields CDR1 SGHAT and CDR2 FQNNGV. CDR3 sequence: CASSEGLGVDEQFF. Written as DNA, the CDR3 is TGTGCCAGCAGCGAAGGACTAGGGGTGGATGAGCAGTTCTTC.

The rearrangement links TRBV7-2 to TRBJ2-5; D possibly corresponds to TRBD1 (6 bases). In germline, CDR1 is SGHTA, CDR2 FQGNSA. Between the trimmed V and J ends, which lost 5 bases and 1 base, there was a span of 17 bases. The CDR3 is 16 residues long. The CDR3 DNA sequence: TGTGCCAGCAGCCGACGGGACACCTCGATCCAAGAGACCCAGTACTTC. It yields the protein CASSRRDTSIQETQYF.

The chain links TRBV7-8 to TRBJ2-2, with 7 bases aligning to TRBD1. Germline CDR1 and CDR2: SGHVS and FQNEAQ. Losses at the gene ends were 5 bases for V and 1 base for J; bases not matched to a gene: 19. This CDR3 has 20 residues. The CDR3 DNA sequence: TGTGCCAGCAGCCTACTTAGATCGGGGACAGATCCGAGGAACACCGGGGAGCTGTTTTTT. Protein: CASSLLRSGTDPRNTGELFF.

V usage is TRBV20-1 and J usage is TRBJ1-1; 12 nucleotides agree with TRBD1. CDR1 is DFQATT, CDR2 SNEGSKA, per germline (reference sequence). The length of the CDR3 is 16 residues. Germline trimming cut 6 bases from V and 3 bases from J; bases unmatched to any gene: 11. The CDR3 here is CSARDRGRLGHTEAFF. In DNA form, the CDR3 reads TGCAGTGCCAGGGACAGGGGGCGTCTAGGCCACACTGAAGCTTTCTTT.

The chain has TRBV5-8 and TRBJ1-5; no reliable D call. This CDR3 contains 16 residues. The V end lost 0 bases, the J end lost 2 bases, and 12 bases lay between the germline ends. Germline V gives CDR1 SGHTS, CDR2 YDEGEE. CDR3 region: CASSLAGYNRNQPQHF. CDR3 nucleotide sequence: TGTGCCAGCAGCTTGGCAGGCTATAATCGCAATCAGCCCCAGCATTTT.

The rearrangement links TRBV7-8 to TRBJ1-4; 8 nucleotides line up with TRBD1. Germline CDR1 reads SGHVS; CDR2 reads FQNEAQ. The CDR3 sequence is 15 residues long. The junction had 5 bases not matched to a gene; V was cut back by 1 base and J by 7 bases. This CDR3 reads CASSLGDRFLEKLFF. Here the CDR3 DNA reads TGTGCCAGCAGCTTAGGGGACAGGTTTCTTGAAAAACTGTTTTTT.

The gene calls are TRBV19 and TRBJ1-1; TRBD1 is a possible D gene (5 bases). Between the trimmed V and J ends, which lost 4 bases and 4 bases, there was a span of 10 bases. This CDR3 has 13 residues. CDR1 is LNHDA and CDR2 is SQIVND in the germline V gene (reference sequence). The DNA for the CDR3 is TGTGCCAGTAGTAGGTTTGGGGGCACTGAAGCTTTCTTT. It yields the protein CASSRFGGTEAFF.

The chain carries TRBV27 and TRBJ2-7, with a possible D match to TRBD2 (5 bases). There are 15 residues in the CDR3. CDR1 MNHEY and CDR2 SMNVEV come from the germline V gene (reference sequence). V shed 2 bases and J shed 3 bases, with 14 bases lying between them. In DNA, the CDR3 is TGTGCCAGCAGTTTAGTTAGGGAGAGAGGCTACGAGCAGTACTTC. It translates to CASSLVRERGYEQYF.

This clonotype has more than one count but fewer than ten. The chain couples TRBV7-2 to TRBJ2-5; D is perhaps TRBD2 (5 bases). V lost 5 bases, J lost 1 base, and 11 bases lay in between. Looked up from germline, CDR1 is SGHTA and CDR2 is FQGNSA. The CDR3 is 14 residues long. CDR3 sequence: CASSLDWIQETQYF. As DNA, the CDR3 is TGTGCCAGCAGCCTGGACTGGATCCAAGAGACCCAGTACTTC.

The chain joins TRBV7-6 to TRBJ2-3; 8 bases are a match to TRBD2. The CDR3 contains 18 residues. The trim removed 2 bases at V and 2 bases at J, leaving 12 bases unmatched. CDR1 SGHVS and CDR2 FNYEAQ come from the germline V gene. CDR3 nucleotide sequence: TGTGCCAGCAGCTTACGCGGGGGGACTAGAATTTTCACAGATACGCAGTATTTT. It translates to CASSLRGGTRIFTDTQYF.

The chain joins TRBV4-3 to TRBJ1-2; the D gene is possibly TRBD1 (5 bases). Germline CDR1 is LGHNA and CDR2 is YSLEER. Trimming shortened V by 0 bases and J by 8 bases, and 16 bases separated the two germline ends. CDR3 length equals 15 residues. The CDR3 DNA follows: TGCGCCAGCAGCCAAGATCGGGCAGGGCTGGGAGGCTACACCTTC. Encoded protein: CASSQDRAGLGGYTF.

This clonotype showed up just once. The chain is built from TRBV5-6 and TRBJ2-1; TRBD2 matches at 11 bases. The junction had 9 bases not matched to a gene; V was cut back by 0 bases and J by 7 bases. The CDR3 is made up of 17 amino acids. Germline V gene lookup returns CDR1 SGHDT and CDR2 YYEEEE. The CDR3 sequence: CASSLEVLAGGNNEQFF. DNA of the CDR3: TGTGCCAGCAGCTTGGAGGTTCTAGCGGGGGGCAATAATGAGCAGTTCTTC.

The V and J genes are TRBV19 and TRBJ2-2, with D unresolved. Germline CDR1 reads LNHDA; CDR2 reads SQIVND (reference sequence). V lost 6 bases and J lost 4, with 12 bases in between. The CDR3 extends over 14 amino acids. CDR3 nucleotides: TGTGCCAGTAGGGTGCTCGATGGCACCGGGGAGCTGTTTTTT. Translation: CASRVLDGTGELFF.

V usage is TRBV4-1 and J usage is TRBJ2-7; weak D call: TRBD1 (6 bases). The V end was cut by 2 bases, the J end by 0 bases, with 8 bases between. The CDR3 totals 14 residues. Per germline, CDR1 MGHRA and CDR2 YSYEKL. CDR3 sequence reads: CASSQTGSSYEQYF. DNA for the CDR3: TGCGCCAGCAGCCAAACAGGGAGCTCCTACGAGCAGTACTTC.

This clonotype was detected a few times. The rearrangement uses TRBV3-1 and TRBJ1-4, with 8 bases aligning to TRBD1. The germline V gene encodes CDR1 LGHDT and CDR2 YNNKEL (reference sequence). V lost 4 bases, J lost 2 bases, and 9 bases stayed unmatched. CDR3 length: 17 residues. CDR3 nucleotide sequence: TGTGCCAGCAGCCCATCAGGACAGGGTTGGACTAATGAAAAACTGTTTTTT. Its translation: CASSPSGQGWTNEKLFF. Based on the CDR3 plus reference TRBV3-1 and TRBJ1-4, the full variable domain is DTAVSQTPKYLVTQMGNDKSIKCEQNLGHDTMYWYKQDSKKFLKIMFSYNNKELIINETVPNRFSPKSPDKAHLNLHINSLELGDSAVYFCASSPSGQGWTNEKLFFGSGTQLSVL.

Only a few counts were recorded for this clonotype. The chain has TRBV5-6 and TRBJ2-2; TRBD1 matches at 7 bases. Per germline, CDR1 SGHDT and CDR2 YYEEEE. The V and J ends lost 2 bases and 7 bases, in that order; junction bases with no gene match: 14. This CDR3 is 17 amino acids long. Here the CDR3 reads CASSFLQDRSKVGELFF. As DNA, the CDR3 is TGTGCCAGCAGCTTTCTCCAGGACAGGAGTAAAGTCGGGGAGCTGTTTTTT. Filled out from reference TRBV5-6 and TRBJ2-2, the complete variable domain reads DAGVTQSPTHLIKTRGQQVTLRCSPKSGHDTVSWYQQALGQGPQFIFQYYEEEERQRGNFPDRFSGHQFPNYSSELNVNALLLGDSALYLCASSFLQDRSKVGELFFGEGSRLTVL.

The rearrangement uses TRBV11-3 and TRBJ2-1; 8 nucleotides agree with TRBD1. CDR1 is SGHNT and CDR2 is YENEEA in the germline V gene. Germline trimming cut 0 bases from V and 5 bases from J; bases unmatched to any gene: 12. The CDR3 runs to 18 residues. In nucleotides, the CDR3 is TGTGCCAGCAGCTTAGAGACGAGGACAGGGAGTCACGACAATGAGCAGTTCTTC. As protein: CASSLETRTGSHDNEQFF.

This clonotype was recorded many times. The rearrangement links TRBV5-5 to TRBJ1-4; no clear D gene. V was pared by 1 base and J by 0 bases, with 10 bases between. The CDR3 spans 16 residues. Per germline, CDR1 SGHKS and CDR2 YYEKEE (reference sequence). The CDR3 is CASSLLTVATNEKLFF. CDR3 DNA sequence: TGTGCCAGCAGCTTGTTGACCGTCGCAACTAATGAAAAACTGTTTTTT.